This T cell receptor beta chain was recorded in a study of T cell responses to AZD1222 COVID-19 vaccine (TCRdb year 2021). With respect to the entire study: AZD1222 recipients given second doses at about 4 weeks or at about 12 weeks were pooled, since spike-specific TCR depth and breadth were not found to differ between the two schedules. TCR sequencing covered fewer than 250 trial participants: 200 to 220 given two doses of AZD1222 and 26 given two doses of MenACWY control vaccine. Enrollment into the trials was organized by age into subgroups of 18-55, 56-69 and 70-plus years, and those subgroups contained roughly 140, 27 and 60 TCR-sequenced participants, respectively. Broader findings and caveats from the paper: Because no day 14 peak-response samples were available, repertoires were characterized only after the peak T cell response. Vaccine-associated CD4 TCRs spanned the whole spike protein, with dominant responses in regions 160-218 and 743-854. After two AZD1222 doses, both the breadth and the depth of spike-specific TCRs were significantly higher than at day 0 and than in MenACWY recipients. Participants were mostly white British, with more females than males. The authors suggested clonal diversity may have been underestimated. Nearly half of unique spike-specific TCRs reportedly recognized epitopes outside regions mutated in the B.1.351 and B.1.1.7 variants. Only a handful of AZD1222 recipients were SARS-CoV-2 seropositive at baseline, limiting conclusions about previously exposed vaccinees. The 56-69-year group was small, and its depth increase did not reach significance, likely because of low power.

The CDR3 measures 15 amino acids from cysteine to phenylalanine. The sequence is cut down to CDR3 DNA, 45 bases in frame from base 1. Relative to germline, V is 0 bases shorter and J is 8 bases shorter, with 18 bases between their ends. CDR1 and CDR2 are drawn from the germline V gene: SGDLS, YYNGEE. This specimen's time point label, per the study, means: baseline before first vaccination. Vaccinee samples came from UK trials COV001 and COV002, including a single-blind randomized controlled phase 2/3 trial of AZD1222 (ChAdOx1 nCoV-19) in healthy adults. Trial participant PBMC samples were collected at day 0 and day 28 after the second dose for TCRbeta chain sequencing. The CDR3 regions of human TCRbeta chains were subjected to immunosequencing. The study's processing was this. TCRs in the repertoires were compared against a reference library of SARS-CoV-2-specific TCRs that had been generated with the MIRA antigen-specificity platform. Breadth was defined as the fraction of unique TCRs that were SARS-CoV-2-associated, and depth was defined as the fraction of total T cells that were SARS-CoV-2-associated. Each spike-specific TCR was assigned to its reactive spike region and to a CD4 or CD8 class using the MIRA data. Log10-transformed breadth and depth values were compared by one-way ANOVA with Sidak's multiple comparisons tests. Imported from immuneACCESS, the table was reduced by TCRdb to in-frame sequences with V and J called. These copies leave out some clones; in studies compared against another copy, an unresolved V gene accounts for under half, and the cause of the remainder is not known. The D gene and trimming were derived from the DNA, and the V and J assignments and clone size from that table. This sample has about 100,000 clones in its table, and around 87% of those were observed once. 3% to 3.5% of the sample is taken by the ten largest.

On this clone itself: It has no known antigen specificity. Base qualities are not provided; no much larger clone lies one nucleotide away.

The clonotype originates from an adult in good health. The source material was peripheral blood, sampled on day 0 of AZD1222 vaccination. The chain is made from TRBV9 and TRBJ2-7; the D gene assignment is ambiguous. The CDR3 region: CASSVGRSSEAKQYF. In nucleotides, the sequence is TGTGCCAGCAGCGTAGGTCGTTCTTCAGAGGCGAAGCAGTACTTC. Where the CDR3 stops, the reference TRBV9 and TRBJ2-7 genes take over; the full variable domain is DSGVTQTPKHLITATGQRVTLRCSPRSGDLSVYWYQQSLDQGLQFLIQYYNGEERAKGNILERFSAQQFPDLHSELNLSSLELGDSALYFCASSVGRSSEAKQYFGPGTRLTVT.